This T cell receptor beta chain was sequenced in a study of blood T cell repertoires in COVID-19. Overall study context: PBMCs, B-cell-depleted T cells, or T cells provided the cDNA or gDNA that made up the material.

The repertoire was sequenced with immunoSEQ multiplex PCR; TCRdb's copy has only in-frame clones and lacks some. The sample includes roughly 200,000 clones, 83% seen only once; the top ten take 4.5% to 5%. No more than 2 weeks before study entry, exposed participants had met a case of COVID-19. As regards this clone: Other DNA sequences of this sample code for an identical CDR3.

V lost 0 bases, J lost 6 bases, and 12 bases lay in between. Germline V CDR1 and CDR2: ENHRY, SYGVKD. The CDR3 is 15 residues long. This clonotype was obtained from a woman between 50 and 59 years old who had been exposed to COVID-19. The specimen was PBMCs or T cells enriched from blood (not recorded which). The J gene is TRBJ1-5, the V gene TRBV10-3; unclear D gene. CDR3 DNA: TGTGCCATCAGTGAGTCCACCGGTCCCGGTCAGCCCCAGCATTTT. Translating it yields CAISESTGPGQPQHF.